The 29 T cell receptor beta chains below all came from one sample that was sequenced in a study of T cell responses to AZD1222 COVID-19 vaccine. Method: immunoSEQ multiplex PCR; TCRdb's copy keeps in-frame clones and lacks some. Among roughly 77,000 clones listed, about nine tenths were seen once. The sequenced sample was peripheral blood, obtained 28 days after the second AZD1222 dose. The receptor set was obtained from an adult who received the AZD1222 COVID-19 vaccine.

The chain joins TRBV5-1 to TRBJ1-3; no reliable D call. The CDR3 covers 15 residues. Trimming cost V 2 bases and J 0 bases, with 9 bases left between them. CDR1 SGHRS and CDR2 YFSETQ come from the germline V gene. The CDR3 sequence is CASSFAANSGNTIYF. Here the CDR3 DNA reads TGCGCCAGCAGCTTTGCAGCTAACTCTGGAAACACCATATATTTT.

The genes are TRBV9 and TRBJ2-2, with 11 nucleotides matching TRBD2. This CDR3 contains 19 residues. Germline V CDR1 and CDR2: SGDLS, YYNGEE. V trimming: 3 bases; J trimming: 0 bases; junction bases outside the gene matches: 10. Here the CDR3 reads CASSEDPGLAVPNTGELFF. The CDR3 DNA is TGTGCCAGCAGCGAAGACCCGGGACTAGCGGTCCCGAACACCGGGGAGCTGTTTTTT.

The chain recombines TRBV7-9 with TRBJ2-1; the match to TRBD2 covers 12 bases. V was clipped by 5 bases and J by 0 bases; unmatched bases: 8. The CDR3 spans 18 residues. CDR1 is SEHNR and CDR2 is FQNEAQ in the germline V gene (reference sequence). CDR3 nucleotides: TGTGCCAGCAGCGGACCGACTAGCGGGGGTAGCTCCTACAATGAGCAGTTCTTC. Its protein is CASSGPTSGGSSYNEQFF.

The V call is TRBV11-2, the J call TRBJ2-7; maybe TRBD2 (6 bases). This CDR3 comprises 13 residues. CDR1 is SGHAT and CDR2 is FQNNGV in the germline V gene. Trimming shortened V by 1 base and J by 6 bases, and 10 bases separated the two germline ends. The CDR3 region has the DNA TGTGCCAGCAGCTTAGTTGCGGGGTCCGAGCAGTACTTC. Translation gives CASSLVAGSEQYF.

This chain joins TRBV7-8 and TRBJ1-1; 8 positions match TRBD1. Germline loops: CDR1 SGHVS, CDR2 FQNEAQ. The CDR3 consists of 16 residues. V dropped 5 bases and J dropped 3; count of bases not matched to a gene: 11. CDR3 protein: CASSRNQGARDTEAFF. The CDR3, as DNA: TGTGCCAGCAGCCGAAATCAGGGGGCGAGGGACACTGAAGCTTTCTTT. The complete variable domain, with remaining parts taken from reference TRBV7-8 and TRBJ1-1, reads GAGVSQSPRYKVAKRGQDVALRCDPISGHVSLFWYQQALGQGPEFLTYFQNEAQLDKSGLPSDRFFAERPEGSVSTLKIQRTQQEDSAVYLCASSRNQGARDTEAFFGQGTRLTVV.

Only a few counts were recorded for this clone. The chain combines TRBV25-1 with TRBJ2-1; D not resolved. With 8 bases removed from V and 6 bases from J, the gap between germline ends came to 14 bases. This CDR3 region has 13 residues. Germline V gene lookup returns CDR1 MGHDK and CDR2 SYGVNS. This chain's CDR3 is CASGRGYRNEQFF. As DNA, the CDR3 is TGTGCCAGCGGTAGAGGATACCGCAATGAGCAGTTCTTC.

CDR3 in amino acids: CASSDGRYNEQFF. The CDR3 coding sequence is TGTGCCAGCAGCGACGGCAGGTACAATGAGCAGTTCTTC. This chain links TRBV13 with TRBJ2-1; unclear D gene. The germline gives CDR1 PRHDT, CDR2 FYEKMQ (reference sequence). V lost 5 bases and J 4 bases, leaving 9 bases between the germline ends. The CDR3 extends over 13 amino acids.

The V gene is TRBV5-4, the J gene TRBJ1-4; D possibly corresponds to TRBD1 (5 bases). There are 15 residues in the CDR3. Germline CDR1 is SGHNT and CDR2 is YYREEE (reference sequence). The V and J ends lost 0 bases and 5 bases respectively, with 11 bases between them. The CDR3 nucleotides are TGTGCCAGCAGCTTGGCGGGGGAAGGGAATGAAAAACTGTTTTTT. Its translation: CASSLAGEGNEKLFF.

This chain links TRBV7-3 with TRBJ2-1; 8 bases are shared with TRBD1. The length of the CDR3 is 15 residues. Germline V gives CDR1 SGHTA, CDR2 FQGTGA. The J segment lost 8 bases and the V segment lost 5 bases, leaving 11 bases of the junction unmatched. CDR3 in amino acids: CASSTQQGALYEQFF. In DNA, the CDR3 is TGTGCCAGCAGCACCCAGCAGGGGGCGCTTTATGAGCAGTTCTTC.

V usage is TRBV4-1 and J usage is TRBJ2-2; possible D gene TRBD1, 6 bases. The V end was cut by 6 bases, the J end by 3 bases, with 14 bases between. This CDR3 has 15 amino acids. From germline, CDR1 is MGHRA and CDR2 YSYEKL. For the CDR3, the DNA is TGCGCCAGCAGGATCCGGGACAAGGACACCGGGGAGCTGTTTTTT. Translated: CASRIRDKDTGELFF.

This chain connects TRBV7-2 to TRBJ1-6; D is perhaps TRBD1 (6 bases). V was cut by 1 base and J by 6 bases, with 10 bases left in between. Germline-derived CDR1 and CDR2 are SGHTA and FQGNSA. This CDR3 has 15 residues. The CDR3 sequence: CASSLGGQSNSPLHF. The CDR3 DNA reads TGTGCCAGCAGCTTAGGGGGACAATCTAATTCACCCCTCCACTTT.

The chain recombines TRBV3-1 (or the pseudogene TRBV3-2) with TRBJ1-2; no reliable D call. Germline CDR1 is LGHDT and CDR2 is YNNKEL (reference sequence). The CDR3 runs to 13 residues. Trimming took 4 bases from V and 11 from J, leaving 17 bases between them. Here the CDR3 reads CASSRRNSEGYTF. As DNA, the CDR3 is TGTGCCAGCAGCCGGCGGAACTCGGAGGGTTACACCTTC.

V and J are TRBV6-6 and TRBJ1-1; D ambiguous. Germline V CDR1 and CDR2: MNHNY, SVGAGI (reference sequence). The CDR3 covers 12 residues. Between the trimmed V and J ends, which lost 2 bases and 2 bases, there was a span of 3 bases. CDR3 sequence (DNA): TGTGCCAGCAGTTACCGAAACACTGAAGCTTTCTTT. Amino acids: CASSYRNTEAFF.

The chain carries TRBV2 and TRBJ1-4; 7 bases are shared with TRBD1. CDR1 is SNHLY, CDR2 FYNNEI, per germline. The junction had 2 bases not matched to a gene; V was cut back by 4 bases and J by 0 bases. The CDR3 runs to 15 residues. The CDR3 reads CASSGQGATNEKLFF. The CDR3 DNA reads TGTGCCAGCAGTGGACAGGGAGCAACTAATGAAAAACTGTTTTTT.

The J gene is TRBJ1-2, the V gene TRBV6-5; D remains ambiguous. The CDR3 loop spans 13 amino acids. The germline CDR1 and CDR2 sequences are MNHEY and SVGAGI. V was shortened by 7 bases and J by 5 bases, with 14 bases between the two germline ends. The CDR3 is CASTGTTGYGYTF. In DNA form, the CDR3 reads TGTGCCAGCACAGGTACTACCGGGTATGGCTACACCTTC.

This chain connects TRBV7-8 to TRBJ2-7, with TRBD1 matching over 7 bases. V lost 2 bases and J lost 5; bases outside the gene matches: 6. Germline CDR1 is SGHVS and CDR2 is FQNEAQ. The CDR3 is 14 residues long. CDR3 sequence: CASSLTTGRDEQYF. The DNA for the CDR3 is TGTGCCAGCAGCTTAACGACAGGGCGGGACGAGCAGTACTTC.

This clone was seen only once. The CDR3 reads CASSPLAGGNYGYTF. CDR3 nucleotide sequence: TGTGCCAGCTCACCCCTCGCAGGGGGGAACTATGGCTACACCTTC. This chain links TRBV18 with TRBJ1-2; 7 bases line up with TRBD1. The V gene end was trimmed by 3 bases and the J gene end by 2 bases; junction bases not matched to a gene: 6. CDR3 length equals 15 residues. Per germline, CDR1 KGHSH and CDR2 LQKENI.

This clone showed up just a few times. The chain joins TRBV12-3 or TRBV12-4 to TRBJ2-7, with 9 bases identical to TRBD2. The CDR3 contains 13 residues. With 8 bases clipped from V and 2 bases from J, the junction kept 4 bases outside the gene matches. CDR3 protein: CASGLANTYEQYF. The CDR3 region has the DNA TGTGCCAGCGGACTAGCGAATACCTACGAGCAGTACTTC.

The chain couples TRBV12-3 or TRBV12-4 to TRBJ2-5; D may be TRBD1 or TRBD2 (5 bases each). The CDR3 has 11 residues. Trimming removed 6 bases from V and 4 bases from J, with 6 bases in between. CDR3 sequence (DNA): TGTGCCAGCAGAGGGACAGAGACCCAGTACTTC. Protein: CASRGTETQYF.

This chain joins TRBV29-1 and TRBJ1-2; D is ambiguous. Deletions cut 7 bases from V and 8 bases from J, with 8 bases between. In germline, CDR1 is SQVTM, CDR2 ANQGSEA. The CDR3 runs to 9 residues. DNA of the CDR3: TGCAGCGCCGGTCCGGGCTACACCTTC. This codes for CSAGPGYTF.

This rearrangement joins TRBV6-1 to TRBJ2-1; 13 nucleotides align to TRBD2. V lost 1 base and J lost 3; bases outside the gene matches: 0. CDR3 length equals 16 residues. Germline-derived CDR1 and CDR2 are MNHNS and SASEGT. CDR3 region: CASSEGTSGSYNEQFF. The DNA of the CDR3 is TGTGCCAGCAGTGAAGGGACTAGCGGGAGCTACAATGAGCAGTTCTTC.

The sample holds one count of this clone. J is TRBJ2-1 and V is TRBV2; 7 nucleotides agree with TRBD1. V was clipped by 2 bases and J by 0 bases; unmatched bases: 1. This CDR3 is built from 15 residues. CDR1 SNHLY and CDR2 FYNNEI come from the germline V gene. The CDR3 sequence: CASSERDSSYNEQFF. Here the CDR3 DNA reads TGTGCCAGCAGTGAAAGGGACAGCTCCTACAATGAGCAGTTCTTC.

The chain carries TRBV5-1 and TRBJ1-5; D gene uncertain. Germline values: CDR1 SGHRS, CDR2 YFSETQ. Between the trimmed V and J ends, which lost 0 bases and 8 bases, there was a span of 9 bases. The CDR3 is 13 amino acids. This CDR3 reads CASSLVPGEPQHF. In nucleotides, the CDR3 is TGCGCCAGCAGCTTGGTTCCCGGGGAGCCCCAGCATTTT.

The CDR3: CATSKGVSGYTF. CDR3 in DNA: TGTGCCACCAGTAAGGGGGTCTCAGGCTACACCTTC. The genes are TRBV24-1 and TRBJ1-2, with D perhaps matching TRBD1 (6 bases). The CDR3 has 12 residues. The V end lost 6 bases, the J end lost 8 bases, and 12 bases lay between the germline ends. CDR1 KGHDR and CDR2 SFDVKD come from the germline V gene.

The chain joins TRBV6-5 to TRBJ1-2; 7 positions match TRBD1. There are 14 residues in the CDR3. J lost 6 bases, V lost 7 bases, and 11 bases had no gene match. In germline, CDR1 is MNHEY, CDR2 SVGAGI. CDR3 loop: CASKFDRDGNGYTF. CDR3 DNA sequence: TGTGCCAGCAAGTTCGACAGGGATGGAAATGGCTACACCTTC.

The chain's CDR3 is CASKGDNSPLHF. DNA for the CDR3: TGTGCCAGCAAGGGTGACAATTCACCCCTCCACTTT. The chain uses TRBV2 and TRBJ1-6; D call uncertain. The CDR3 length is 12 residues. Germline CDR1 and CDR2: SNHLY and FYNNEI. V lost 7 bases and J 7 bases, leaving 8 bases between the germline ends.

V usage is TRBV27 and J usage is TRBJ2-5; 8 bases fit TRBD1. This CDR3 is 15 amino acids long. CDR1 is MNHEY and CDR2 is SMNVEV in the germline V gene (reference sequence). Trimming removed 3 bases from V and 5 bases from J; junction bases left unmatched: 8. This CDR3 reads CASSFVAGGRETQYF. The DNA for the CDR3 is TGTGCCAGCAGTTTCGTGGCAGGGGGCAGGGAGACCCAGTACTTC.

The chain has TRBV2 and TRBJ2-1; 9 bases match TRBD1. Germline loops: CDR1 SNHLY, CDR2 FYNNEI. CDR3 length equals 16 residues. V gave up 8 bases and J gave up 3 bases; unmatched junction bases: 11. The CDR3 DNA follows: TGTGCCAGCCGAAGGACAGGGGCTCTAGGCTACAATGAGCAGTTCTTC. Its translation is CASRRTGALGYNEQFF.

V usage is TRBV7-9 and J usage is TRBJ2-7; D is possibly TRBD1 (8 bases). CDR3 length: 15 amino acids. Germline CDR1 is SEHNR and CDR2 is FQNEAQ (reference sequence). V gave up 4 bases and J gave up 7 bases, with 20 bases separating them. CDR3 bases: TGTGCCAGCAGCTGGGAGGGGCAGGGGGCGCGGGAGCAGTACTTC. Translation: CASSWEGQGAREQYF. Together with reference TRBV7-9 and TRBJ2-7, the CDR3 gives the full variable domain: DTGVSQNPRHKITKRGQNVTFRCDPISEHNRLYWYRQTLGQGPEFLTYFQNEAQLEKSRLLSDRFSAERPKGSFSTLEIQRTEQGDSAMYLCASSWEGQGAREQYFGPGTRLTVT.